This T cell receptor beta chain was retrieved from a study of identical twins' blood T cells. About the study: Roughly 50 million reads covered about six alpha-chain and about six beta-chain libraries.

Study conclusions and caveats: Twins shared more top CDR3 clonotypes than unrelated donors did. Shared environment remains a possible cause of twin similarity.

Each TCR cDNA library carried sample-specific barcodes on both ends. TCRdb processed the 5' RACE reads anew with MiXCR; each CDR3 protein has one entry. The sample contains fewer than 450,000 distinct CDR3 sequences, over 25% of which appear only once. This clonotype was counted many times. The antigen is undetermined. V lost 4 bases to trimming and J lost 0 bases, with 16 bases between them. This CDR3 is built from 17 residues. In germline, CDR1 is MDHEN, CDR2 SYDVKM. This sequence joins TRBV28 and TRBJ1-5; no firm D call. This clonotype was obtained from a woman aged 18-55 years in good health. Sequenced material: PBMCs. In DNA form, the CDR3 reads TGTGCCAGCAGTTGGTTTCTGGCACACGATAGCAATCAGCCCCAGCATTTT. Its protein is CASSWFLAHDSNQPQHF.